These T cell receptor beta chains were read from a single sample in a study of cytomegalovirus exposure and HLA in healthy donors. TCRdb keeps only in-frame clones here, not all; method: immunoSEQ multiplex PCR. This sample has some 150,000 clones; approximately 94% occur once, and the top ten carry 1.8%. Material for sequencing was PBMCs. The source is a man younger than 35 in good health and CMV-seropositive. CDR3s include the opening cysteine and the closing phenylalanine or tryptophan. The order of the fields is V gene, D gene, J gene, clone size, CDR3 protein, CDR3 DNA. A D gene is named only where the DNA matches it firmly. Expanded clones are given a class, and other clones once, few, many or no size at all.

TRBV19,TRBD2,TRBJ2-7,NA,CASRGGYEQYF,TGTGCCAGTCGGGGGGGTTACGAGCAGTACTTC
TRBV5-6,NA,TRBJ2-7,NA,CASSSGPYEQYF,TGTGCCAGCAGCTCAGGTCCCTACGAGCAGTACTTC
TRBV30,NA,TRBJ2-3,NA,CAWRRKAGIDTQYF,TGTGCCTGGAGACGCAAGGCGGGAATAGATACGCAGTATTTT
TRBV30,TRBD1,TRBJ2-7,NA,CAWSRTGLGEEQYF,TGTGCCTGGAGTCGGACAGGGCTTGGGGAAGAGCAGTACTTC
TRBV9,TRBD2,TRBJ2-3,NA,CASSVALAGSTDTQYF,TGTGCCAGCAGCGTAGCCCTAGCGGGAAGCACAGATACGCAGTATTTT
TRBV7-8,NA,TRBJ2-1,NA,CASSSRLGEHINEQFF,TGTGCCAGCAGCTCACGACTAGGCGAACACATCAATGAGCAGTTCTTC
TRBV6-1,NA,TRBJ1-1,NA,CASSEALSRQGKTEAFF,TGTGCCAGCAGTGAAGCGCTTTCTAGGCAGGGCAAAACTGAAGCTTTCTTT
TRBV7-7,NA,TRBJ2-4,NA,CASSLVPWAAGQSKNIQYF,TGTGCCAGCAGCTTAGTCCCCTGGGCGGCGGGACAGTCCAAAAACATTCAGTACTTC
TRBV30,NA,TRBJ2-6,NA,CAWGWGAGANVLTF,TGTGCCTGGGGCTGGGGGGCTGGGGCCAACGTCCTGACTTTC
TRBV5-1,NA,TRBJ1-1,NA,CASSLVAATEAFF,TGCGCCAGCAGCTTGGTCGCGGCGACTGAAGCTTTCTTT
TRBV27,TRBD2,TRBJ2-3,NA,CASSFGLAEITDTQYF,TGTGCCAGCAGTTTTGGGCTAGCGGAAATCACAGATACGCAGTATTTT
TRBV28,NA,TRBJ2-7,NA,CASSSIPQPYEQYF,TGTGCCAGCAGTTCGATCCCACAACCTTACGAGCAGTACTTC
TRBV27,TRBD2,TRBJ2-1,NA,CASSFGTSGLWEQFF,TGTGCCAGCAGTTTCGGGACTAGCGGTCTTTGGGAGCAGTTCTTC
TRBV7-8,TRBD2,TRBJ2-1,NA,CASSLEGSGTFRIDEQFF,TGTGCCAGCAGCTTAGAAGGGAGCGGGACCTTTAGGATCGATGAGCAGTTCTTC
TRBV6-1,TRBD1,TRBJ1-4,NA,CASSEGTGGYEKLFF,TGTGCCAGCAGTGAAGGCACAGGGGGCTATGAAAAACTGTTTTTT
TRBV2,TRBD2,TRBJ2-1,NA,CASSDWTSHNEQFF,TGTGCCAGCAGTGATTGGACTAGCCACAATGAGCAGTTCTTC
TRBV14,TRBD2,TRBJ2-1,NA,CASSQVTSGFLSYNEQFF,TGTGCCAGCAGCCAAGTAACTAGCGGTTTCCTCTCCTACAATGAGCAGTTCTTC
TRBV29-1,NA,TRBJ1-4,NA,CSVEGPTREKLFF,TGCAGCGTTGAAGGGCCGACAAGAGAAAAACTGTTTTTT
TRBV6-5,TRBD1,TRBJ1-1,NA,CASQGVSTEAFF,TGTGCCAGCCAGGGGGTCAGCACTGAAGCTTTCTTT
TRBV30,NA,TRBJ1-2,few,CACISYGYTF,TGTGCCTGTATTAGCTATGGCTACACCTTC
TRBV6-6,NA,TRBJ1-2,NA,CASRAGESGYTF,TGTGCCAGCCGGGCAGGGGAAAGTGGCTACACCTTC
TRBV6-5,NA,TRBJ1-6,NA,CASGQRQYSPLHF,TGTGCCAGCGGCCAGCGTCAGTATTCACCCCTCCACTTT
TRBV20-1,NA,TRBJ2-1,NA,CSAVRAEQFF,TGCAGTGCTGTGCGAGCCGAGCAGTTCTTC
TRBV28,TRBD1,TRBJ2-7,NA,CASSLPGTGGGEQYF,TGTGCCAGCAGTTTACCCGGGACAGGGGGAGGCGAGCAGTACTTC
TRBV9,TRBD1,TRBJ2-7,NA,CASSAGTGRGYEQYF,TGTGCCAGCAGCGCAGGGACAGGGAGGGGCTACGAGCAGTACTTC
TRBV5-6,NA,TRBJ2-5,NA,CASNRGMDIGDQYF,TGTGCCAGCAATCGTGGAATGGACATAGGGGACCAGTACTTC
TRBV11-2,NA,TRBJ2-7,NA,CASSLGQTYEQYF,TGTGCCAGCAGCTTAGGGCAGACTTACGAGCAGTACTTC
TRBV9,NA,TRBJ2-6,NA,CASSVLAYAGQSSGANVLTF,TGTGCCAGCAGCGTTTTAGCTTACGCGGGCCAAAGCTCTGGGGCCAACGTCCTGACTTTC
TRBV5-4,NA,TRBJ2-7,once,CASSYGTRYEQYF,TGTGCCAGCAGCTACGGTACGCGCTACGAGCAGTACTTC
TRBV9,NA,TRBJ2-5,NA,CASSVAPGLSSGQETQYF,TGTGCCAGCAGCGTAGCCCCCGGACTGTCCAGCGGTCAAGAGACCCAGTACTTC
TRBV18,NA,TRBJ1-4,once,CASSPGPSEEKLFF,TGTGCCAGCTCACCGGGCCCCTCTGAAGAAAAACTGTTTTTT
TRBV21-1,NA,TRBJ1-3,NA,CASIQGGVGQGATGNTIYF,NA
TRBV28,NA,TRBJ2-7,NA,CATRRTEQYF,TGTGCCACCCGGAGAACCGAGCAGTACTTC
TRBV5-6,TRBD1,TRBJ1-2,NA,CASSQGAYGYTF,TGTGCCAGCAGTCAGGGGGCATATGGCTACACCTTC
TRBV10-1,NA,TRBJ1-3,NA,CASSEDTSGNTIYF,TGCGCCAGCAGTGAGGACACCTCTGGAAACACCATATATTTT
TRBV5-1,TRBD1,TRBJ1-2,few,CASSLWGQGSAYGYTF,TGCGCCAGCAGCTTGTGGGGACAGGGGAGTGCCTATGGCTACACCTTC
TRBV4-1,TRBD2,TRBJ2-1,NA,CASSQYVGRREDSSYNEQFF,TGCGCCAGCAGCCAATACGTAGGGCGGCGGGAGGACAGCTCCTACAATGAGCAGTTCTTC
TRBV27,TRBD2,TRBJ2-5,NA,CASSLWLAGGKETQYF,TGTGCCAGCAGTTTATGGCTAGCGGGAGGTAAAGAGACCCAGTACTTC
TRBV5-1,NA,TRBJ2-3,once,CASSPGDTDTQYF,TGCGCCAGCAGCCCCGGGGACACAGATACGCAGTATTTT
TRBV11-1,TRBD2,TRBJ2-7,once,CASSLALPGLGFSEQYF,TGTGCCAGCAGCTTAGCCCTTCCGGGACTAGGATTCTCCGAGCAGTACTTC
TRBV28,NA,TRBJ2-7,NA,CASRGGLAADEQYF,TGTGCCAGCAGGGGGGGATTGGCGGCGGACGAGCAGTACTTC
TRBV5-1,NA,TRBJ2-5,NA,CASSLSVGAQETQYF,TGCGCCAGCAGCTTGTCCGTAGGGGCCCAAGAGACCCAGTACTTC
TRBV10-3,NA,TRBJ1-2,NA,CAISESSQGNYGYTF,TGTGCCATCAGTGAGTCGAGTCAGGGTAACTATGGCTACACCTTC
TRBV4-1,NA,TRBJ1-4,NA,CASSQVGRDNEKLFF,TGCGCCAGCAGCCAAGTCGGCAGGGATAATGAAAAACTGTTTTTT
TRBV6-1,TRBD1,TRBJ1-4,NA,CASSDDRGGGNEKLFF,TGTGCCAGCAGTGATGACAGGGGAGGTGGTAATGAAAAACTGTTTTTT
TRBV5-8,TRBD2,TRBJ2-1,NA,CASSRLAGTVSSYNEQFF,TGTGCCAGCAGCAGACTAGCGGGAACCGTTAGCTCCTACAATGAGCAGTTCTTC
TRBV5-4,NA,TRBJ1-5,NA,CASSLGTNRDQPQHF,TGTGCCAGCAGCTTGGGGACAAACAGGGACCAGCCCCAGCATTTT
TRBV7-7,NA,TRBJ2-7,NA,CASSPDRTRSYEQYF,TGTGCCAGCAGCCCCGACAGGACCCGCTCCTACGAGCAGTACTTC
TRBV5-1,NA,TRBJ2-5,NA,CASNRLDLAFQETQYF,TGCGCCAGCAACCGGCTAGATCTCGCGTTCCAAGAGACCCAGTACTTC
TRBV25-1,NA,TRBJ2-1,NA,CASRARRTNNEQFF,TGTGCCAGCAGGGCTCGCCGAACTAACAATGAGCAGTTCTTC
TRBV18,TRBD2,TRBJ2-7,NA,CASSPLGSGSPSLEQYF,TGTGCCAGCTCACCCCTCGGTAGCGGGAGCCCCTCTCTCGAGCAGTACTTC
TRBV5-1,TRBD1,TRBJ1-2,NA,CASSLSPGQGAVNYGYTF,TGCGCCAGCAGCTTGAGCCCGGGACAGGGGGCCGTTAACTATGGCTACACCTTC
TRBV5-1,TRBD2,TRBJ2-5,NA,CASSLALAGGSQETQYF,TGCGCCAGCAGCTTGGCCCTAGCGGGAGGGAGCCAAGAGACCCAGTACTTC
TRBV5-4,TRBD2,TRBJ2-2,NA,CASSLPTSGRGNGELFF,TGTGCCAGCAGCCTCCCGACTAGCGGGAGGGGGAACGGGGAGCTGTTTTTT
TRBV18,NA,TRBJ2-5,NA,CASSPREASGETQYF,TGTGCCAGCTCACCACGGGAGGCTAGTGGTGAGACCCAGTACTTC
TRBV5-6,NA,TRBJ1-1,NA,CASSRSGGTPEAFF,TGTGCCAGCAGCCGCTCGGGGGGGACACCTGAAGCTTTCTTT
TRBV28,TRBD2,TRBJ2-7,NA,CASSTPASGRYEQYF,TGTGCCAGCAGCACCCCGGCTAGCGGGAGGTACGAGCAGTACTTC
TRBV7-2,NA,TRBJ2-3,NA,CASSYTSQQGDTQYF,TGTGCCAGCAGCTACACGTCCCAACAGGGAGATACGCAGTATTTT
TRBV28,TRBD2,TRBJ2-7,NA,CASRPLAGGGYEQYF,TGTGCCAGCAGACCACTAGCGGGAGGTGGCTACGAGCAGTACTTC
TRBV6-1,NA,TRBJ1-6,NA,CASSEQGIVSPLHF,TGTGCCAGCAGTGAACAGGGTATTGTATCACCCCTCCACTTT